This T cell receptor (beta chain) was sequenced for a study of T-cell memory formation after mild COVID-19. Via MiXCR, TCRdb re-called the 5' RACE reads, giving one row per CDR3 protein. The sample lists around 250,000 distinct CDR3 sequences, less than 20% occurring once. Germline-derived CDR1 and CDR2 are SNHLY and FYNNEI. This CDR3 contains 12 residues. Trimming took off 3 bases at V and 2 bases at J, with 5 bases between the two ends. There are a few counts of this clonotype. Sequenced material: PBMCs or a T cell subset sorted from them (not recorded which). This clonotype was sampled from an adult woman who had mild COVID-19 (a few samples of this study predate the infection). Cell type and time point are not known. The chain combines TRBV2 with TRBJ2-7; tentatively, D is TRBD1 or TRBD2 (5 bases each). The chain's CDR3 is CASSEGAYEQYF. For the CDR3, the DNA is TGTGCCAGCAGTGAGGGGGCCTACGAGCAGTACTTC.